The rows below give T cell receptor beta chains drawn from one sample of a study of human T cells and chemical hapten exposure. TCRdb analysed the RACE reads with MiXCR anew, one entry per CDR3 protein. Of tens of thousands of distinct CDR3 sequences detected, approximately 9% appear once; the ten largest clones hold under 8.5%. The material was whole blood, obtained in connection with sensitization to the hapten diphenylcyclopropenone (DPC). The receptor source for this set is a man younger than 40 with alopecia areata. Some clones in this sample may be carry-over from other donors' samples. CDR3s include the opening cysteine and the closing phenylalanine or tryptophan. Fields, in order: clone size, V gene, J gene, D gene, CDR3 DNA, CDR3 protein. D genes are given only for firm matches. Expanded clones are given a class, and other clones once, few, many or no size at all.

clone size: few
V gene: TRBV29-1
J gene: TRBJ2-1
D gene: NA
CDR3 DNA: TGCAGCGTTGAAGAGGGTGAGCAGTTCTTC
CDR3 protein: CSVEEGEQFF

clone size: many
V gene: TRBV7-2
J gene: TRBJ2-3
D gene: NA
CDR3 DNA: TGTGCCAGCAGCTTTATTAGCACAGATACGCAGTATTTT
CDR3 protein: CASSFISTDTQYF

clone size: many
V gene: TRBV7-2
J gene: TRBJ2-2
D gene: NA
CDR3 DNA: TGTGCCAGCAGCTCCCCTCAGGGGGGACCGAGCGCCGGGGAGCTGTTTTTT
CDR3 protein: CASSSPQGGPSAGELFF

clone size: many
V gene: TRBV27
J gene: TRBJ1-1
D gene: NA
CDR3 DNA: TGTGCCAGCAGTTTACTAGGAATGAACACTGAAGCTTTCTTT
CDR3 protein: CASSLLGMNTEAFF

clone size: few
V gene: TRBV29-1
J gene: TRBJ2-1
D gene: NA
CDR3 DNA: TGCAGCGTTGAAACTAGCTCCTACAATGAGCAGTTCTTC
CDR3 protein: CSVETSSYNEQFF

clone size: NA
V gene: TRBV3-1
J gene: TRBJ1-2
D gene: NA
CDR3 DNA: TGTGCCAGCAGTGATCCCGCTGTTTATGGCTACACCTTC
CDR3 protein: CASSDPAVYGYTF

clone size: NA
V gene: TRBV4-3
J gene: TRBJ1-5
D gene: NA
CDR3 DNA: TGCGCCAGCAGCCAAGATCCGGGAGATCAGCCCCAGCATTTT
CDR3 protein: CASSQDPGDQPQHF

clone size: NA
V gene: TRBV3-1
J gene: TRBJ2-1
D gene: TRBD2
CDR3 DNA: TGTGCCAGCAGCCAACCCGGGACTAGCCTCATGTTCTTC
CDR3 protein: CASSQPGTSLMFF

clone size: many
V gene: TRBV12-3/TRBV12-4
J gene: TRBJ2-1
D gene: NA
CDR3 DNA: TGTGCCAGCAGTCCGGCGGGCCCTCGGGAGCAGTTCTTC
CDR3 protein: CASSPAGPREQFF

clone size: many
V gene: TRBV18
J gene: TRBJ2-3
D gene: TRBD1
CDR3 DNA: TGTGCCAGCTCAGTTACCGGGACAGGGAGTTTGTTGGACACAGATACGCAGTATTTT
CDR3 protein: CASSVTGTGSLLDTDTQYF

clone size: few
V gene: TRBV24-1
J gene: TRBJ2-1
D gene: NA
CDR3 DNA: TGTGCCACCAGTGATCCCTGGGACTCTCTCCTTTACAATGAGCAGTTCTTC
CDR3 protein: CATSDPWDSLLYNEQFF

clone size: few
V gene: TRBV30
J gene: TRBJ1-5
D gene: TRBD1
CDR3 DNA: TGTGCCTGGAGTGGGAATGCCGGGACAGGGCGCAATCAGCCCCAGCATTTT
CDR3 protein: CAWSGNAGTGRNQPQHF

clone size: few
V gene: TRBV18
J gene: TRBJ2-7
D gene: NA
CDR3 DNA: TGTGCCAGCTCACCAGACCCAGTTTCCTACGAGCAGTACTTC
CDR3 protein: CASSPDPVSYEQYF

clone size: many
V gene: TRBV7-6
J gene: TRBJ2-4
D gene: NA
CDR3 DNA: TGTGCCAGCAGCTCGTGGGCAGAAAACATTCAGTACTTC
CDR3 protein: CASSSWAENIQYF

clone size: many
V gene: TRBV11-2
J gene: TRBJ1-1
D gene: NA
CDR3 DNA: TGTGCCAGCAGCTTCGAGGACGGAAACACTGAAGCTTTCTTT
CDR3 protein: CASSFEDGNTEAFF

clone size: many
V gene: TRBV6-2/TRBV6-3
J gene: TRBJ2-2
D gene: NA
CDR3 DNA: TGTGCCAGCAGTTACTATCCGGGACGGAACACCGGGGAGCTGTTTTTT
CDR3 protein: CASSYYPGRNTGELFF

clone size: NA
V gene: TRBV24-1
J gene: TRBJ2-1
D gene: TRBD2
CDR3 DNA: TGTGCCACCAGTGACTCTTCTAGCGGGAGGGCCGGATACAATGAGCAGTTCTTC
CDR3 protein: CATSDSSSGRAGYNEQFF

clone size: few
V gene: TRBV14
J gene: TRBJ2-3
D gene: TRBD2
CDR3 DNA: TGTGCCAGCAGCCAGAATAGCGGGGCCAGCACAGATACGCAGTATTTT
CDR3 protein: CASSQNSGASTDTQYF

clone size: many
V gene: TRBV29-1
J gene: TRBJ2-5
D gene: TRBD1
CDR3 DNA: TGCAGCGCAGCCGGACAGGGCGGAGAGACCCAGTACTTC
CDR3 protein: CSAAGQGGETQYF

clone size: few
V gene: TRBV12-3/TRBV12-4
J gene: TRBJ2-7
D gene: TRBD1
CDR3 DNA: TGTGCCAGCAGTATGAGACAGGGGGCCTCCGAGCAGTACTTC
CDR3 protein: CASSMRQGASEQYF

clone size: NA
V gene: TRBV20-1
J gene: TRBJ1-4
D gene: TRBD1
CDR3 DNA: TGCAGTACCCCACTGGACAGGGCTAATGAAAAACTGTTTTTT
CDR3 protein: CSTPLDRANEKLFF

clone size: many
V gene: TRBV2
J gene: TRBJ1-4
D gene: NA
CDR3 DNA: TGTGCCAGCAGCGGGCAACGATTGGAGGATGAAAAACTGTTTTTT
CDR3 protein: CASSGQRLEDEKLFF

clone size: NA
V gene: TRBV10-1
J gene: TRBJ2-5
D gene: TRBD2
CDR3 DNA: TGCGCCAGCAGTAGAGGACTAGCGGGAGTGTCAGAGACCCAGTACTTC
CDR3 protein: CASSRGLAGVSETQYF

clone size: many
V gene: TRBV7-2
J gene: TRBJ2-4
D gene: NA
CDR3 DNA: TGTGCCAGCAGCTTAGATCCCGCCCTCGGGAACATTCAGTACTTC
CDR3 protein: CASSLDPALGNIQYF

clone size: NA
V gene: TRBV9
J gene: TRBJ2-1
D gene: NA
CDR3 DNA: TGTGCCAGCAGCCGCAGTGGTGAGCAGTTCTTC
CDR3 protein: CASSRSGEQFF

clone size: few
V gene: TRBV5-1
J gene: TRBJ1-1
D gene: NA
CDR3 DNA: TGCGCCAGCAGCCGGGACAAGCAAACCCAGAACACTGAAGCTTTCTTT
CDR3 protein: CASSRDKQTQNTEAFF